This TCR beta chain was recorded in a study of blood T cell repertoires in COVID-19. Overall study: COVID-19 samples collected from the United States, Italy and Spain covered acute and convalescent phases.

CDR1 and CDR2 from the germline V gene are SGHTA and FQGNSA. CDR3 length: 13 amino acids. V gave up 4 bases and J gave up 6 bases; unmatched junction bases: 3. As handled by the study authors: Nucleated cell number was recorded as an estimate derived from reference gene primer amplification. Here immunoSEQ multiplex PCR was the method, and the copy in TCRdb shows in-frame clones only, minus some. The D gene and trimming were derived from the DNA, and the V and J assignments and clone size from that table. The sample includes around 250,000 clones, approximately 88% of them seen just once. Participants came from roughly 24 US areas, aged about 18 to 89 years. Participant-given clinical history determined each cohort assignment.

The sample taken for sequencing was PBMCs or T cells enriched from blood (not recorded which). This receptor was identified in a woman in her forties who had been exposed to COVID-19. The chain combines TRBV7-2 with TRBJ1-1; 9 bases are shared with TRBD1. This CDR3 reads CASSSDRGSEAFF. The CDR3 DNA reads as TGTGCCAGCAGCTCAGACAGGGGGTCTGAAGCTTTCTTT.